This TCR beta chain derives from a study of cytomegalovirus exposure and HLA in healthy donors. The table lists this clone with many counts. Amplification used 60 Vbeta primers and 13 Jbeta primers. Produced via immunoSEQ multiplex PCR; TCRdb's table is partial and in-frame only. This table holds roughly 130,000 clones, 73% found once. V lost 10 bases and J 4 bases, leaving 11 bases between the germline ends. Germline CDR1 is MNHNY and CDR2 is SVGAGI (reference sequence). There are 12 residues in the CDR3. The chain links TRBV6-6 to TRBJ1-5; D may be TRBD1 (5 bases). The clonotype was recovered from a woman aged 35 to 49 in good health and CMV-seronegative. Sequencing was done on a sample of PBMCs. CDR3 bases: TGTGCCATCCGACAGAGTAATCAGCCCCAGCATTTT. Translated, it gives CAIRQSNQPQHF.